This T cell receptor beta chain was profiled in a study of CD8 T cells in Susac syndrome. A quantity of about 0.5 to 1 ug RNA underwent reverse transcription using random hexamers. Amplification of the TCR beta CDR3 was carried out by immunoSEQ multiplex PCR, which spanned a total of 54 Vbeta and 13 Jbeta segments. TCRdb redid the calling of the immunoSEQ multiplex PCR reads with MiXCR, one entry per CDR3 protein. The sample shows about 80,000 distinct CDR3 sequences, 94% of them seen only once. The sequenced target, TCR beta, came from blood CD8+ and CD4+ T cells. The healthy controls were matched to patients by age and sex. TEMRA cells were enriched by FACS, while CD8+ and CD4+ T cells were obtained through a negative isolation that was performed magnetically. This clonotype was counted a single time. The clonotype comes from a human donor in good health. Sequencing was done on a sample of CD8+ T cells from PBMCs.

The CDR3, as DNA: TGTGCCAGCAGTTACGGCCGGAGCTACAATGAGCAGTTCTTC. Protein sequence: CASSYGRSYNEQFF. The rearrangement joins TRBV6-5 to TRBJ2-1; no clear D. CDR1 is MNHEY, CDR2 SVGAGI, per germline. The CDR3 length is 14 residues. V gave up 2 bases and J gave up 3 bases, with 8 bases separating them.